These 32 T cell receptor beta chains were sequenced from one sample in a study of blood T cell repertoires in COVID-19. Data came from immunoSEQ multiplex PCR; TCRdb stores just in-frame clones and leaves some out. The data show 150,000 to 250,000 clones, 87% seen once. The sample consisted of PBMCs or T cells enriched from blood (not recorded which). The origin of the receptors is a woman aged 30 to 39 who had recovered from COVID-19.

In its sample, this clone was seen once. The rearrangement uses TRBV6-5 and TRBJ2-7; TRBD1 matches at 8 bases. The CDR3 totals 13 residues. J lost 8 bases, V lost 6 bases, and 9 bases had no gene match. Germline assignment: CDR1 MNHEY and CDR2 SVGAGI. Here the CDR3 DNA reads TGTGCCAGCAGCTTGGACAGGGAGAAAAAGCAGTACTTC. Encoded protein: CASSLDREKKQYF.

The CDR3 bases are TGTGCCAGCAGTTACAGAGCAAATGAAGCTTTCTTT. Its translation is CASSYRANEAFF. The chain recombines TRBV6-2 or TRBV6-3 with TRBJ1-1; D ambiguous. CDR1 is MNHEY and CDR2 is SVGEGT in the germline V gene. The CDR3 totals 12 residues. V lost 2 bases to trimming and J lost 7 bases, with 8 bases between them.

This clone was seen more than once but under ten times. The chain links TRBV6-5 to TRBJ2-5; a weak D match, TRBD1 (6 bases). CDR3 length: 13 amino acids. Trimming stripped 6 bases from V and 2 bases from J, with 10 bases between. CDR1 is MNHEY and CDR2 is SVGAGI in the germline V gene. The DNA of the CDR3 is TGTGCCAGCAGAACCGACAGGCAAGAGACCCAGTACTTC. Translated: CASRTDRQETQYF.

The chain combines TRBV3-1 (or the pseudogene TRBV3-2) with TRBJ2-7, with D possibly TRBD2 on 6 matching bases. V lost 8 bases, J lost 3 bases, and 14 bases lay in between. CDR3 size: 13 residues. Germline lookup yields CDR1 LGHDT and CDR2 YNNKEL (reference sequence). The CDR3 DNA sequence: TGTGCCAGCGGGAGAGGAGGGCGCTACGAGCAGTACTTC. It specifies CASGRGGRYEQYF.

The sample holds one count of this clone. The CDR3 nucleotides are TGTGCCAGTAGTATGCTGAGCTCTGGAAACACCATATATTTT. It translates to CASSMLSSGNTIYF. This chain uses TRBV19 with TRBJ1-3; the D is unclear. V was clipped by 3 bases and J by 0 bases, with 6 bases between them. CDR1 and CDR2 from the germline V gene are LNHDA and SQIVND (reference sequence). CDR3 length equals 14 residues.

CDR3 nucleotide sequence: TGTGCCAGCAGTTGGGCATTCGGCAATGAGCAGTTCTTC. Protein sequence: CASSWAFGNEQFF. This chain links TRBV27 with TRBJ2-1; D unresolved. Germline V gives CDR1 MNHEY, CDR2 SMNVEV (reference sequence). Trimming took off 4 bases at V and 6 bases at J, with 10 bases between the two ends. The CDR3 extends over 13 amino acids.

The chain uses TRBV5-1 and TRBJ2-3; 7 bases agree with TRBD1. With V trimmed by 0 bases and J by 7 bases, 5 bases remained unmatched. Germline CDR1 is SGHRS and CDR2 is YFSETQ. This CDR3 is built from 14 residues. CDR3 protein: CASSLGDSPNTQYF. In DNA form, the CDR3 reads TGCGCCAGCAGCTTGGGGGACAGCCCCAATACGCAGTATTTT.

The CDR3, as DNA: TGTGCCTGGAGTGGGCTCGCCCCCTACGAGCAGTACTTC. Amino acid sequence: CAWSGLAPYEQYF. The chain joins TRBV30 to TRBJ2-7; unclear D gene. The CDR3 runs 13 residues. V was shortened by 1 base and J by 2 bases, with 9 bases between the two germline ends. CDR1 GTSNPN and CDR2 SVGIG come from the germline V gene (reference sequence). Full variable domain (remainder filled in from reference TRBV30 and TRBJ2-7): SQTIHQWPATLVQPVGSPLSLECTVEGTSNPNLYWYRQAAGRGLQLLFYSVGIGQISSEVPQNLSASRPQDRQFILSSKKLLLSDSGFYLCAWSGLAPYEQYFGPGTRLTVT.

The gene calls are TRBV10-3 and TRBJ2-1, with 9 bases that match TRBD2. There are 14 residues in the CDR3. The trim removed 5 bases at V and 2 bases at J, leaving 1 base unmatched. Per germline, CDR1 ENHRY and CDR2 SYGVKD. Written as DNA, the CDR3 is TGTGCCATCAGTTTAGCGGGAGCCTACAATGAGCAGTTCTTC. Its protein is CAISLAGAYNEQFF.

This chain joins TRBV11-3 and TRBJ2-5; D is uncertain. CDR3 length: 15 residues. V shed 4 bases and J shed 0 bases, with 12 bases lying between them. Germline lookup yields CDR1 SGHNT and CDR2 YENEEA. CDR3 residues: CASSSGGLDQETQYF. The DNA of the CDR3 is TGTGCCAGCAGCTCCGGCGGCCTAGACCAAGAGACCCAGTACTTC. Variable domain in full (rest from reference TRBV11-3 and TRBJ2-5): EAGVVQSPRYKIIEKKQPVAFWCNPISGHNTLYWYLQNLGQGPELLIRYENEEAVDDSQLPKDRFSAERLKGVDSTLKIQPAELGDSAVYLCASSSGGLDQETQYFGPGTRLLVL.

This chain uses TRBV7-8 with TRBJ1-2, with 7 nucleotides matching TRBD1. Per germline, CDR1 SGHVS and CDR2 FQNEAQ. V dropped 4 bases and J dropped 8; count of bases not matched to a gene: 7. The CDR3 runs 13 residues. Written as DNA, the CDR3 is TGTGCCAGCAGCTCGACAGGGTTAAGGGGCTACACCTTC. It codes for CASSSTGLRGYTF.

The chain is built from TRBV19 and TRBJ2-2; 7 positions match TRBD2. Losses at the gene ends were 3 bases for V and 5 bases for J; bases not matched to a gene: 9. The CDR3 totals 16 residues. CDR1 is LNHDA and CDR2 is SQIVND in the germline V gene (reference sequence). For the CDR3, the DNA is TGTGCCAGTAGTATGCCGGTGGGAGGGCCGACCGGGGAGCTGTTTTTT. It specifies CASSMPVGGPTGELFF.

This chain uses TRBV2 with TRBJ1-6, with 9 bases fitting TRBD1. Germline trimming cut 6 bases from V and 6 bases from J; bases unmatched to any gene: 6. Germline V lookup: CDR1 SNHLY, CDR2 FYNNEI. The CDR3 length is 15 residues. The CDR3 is CASRARTGVNSPLHF. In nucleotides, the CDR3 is TGTGCCAGCAGGGCCCGGACAGGGGTTAATTCACCCCTCCACTTT.

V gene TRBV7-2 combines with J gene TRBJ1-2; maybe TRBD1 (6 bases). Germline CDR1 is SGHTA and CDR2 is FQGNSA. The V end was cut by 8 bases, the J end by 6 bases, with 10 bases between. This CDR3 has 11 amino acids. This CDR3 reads CASYRDDGYTF. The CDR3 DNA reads TGTGCCAGCTACAGGGACGATGGCTACACCTTC.

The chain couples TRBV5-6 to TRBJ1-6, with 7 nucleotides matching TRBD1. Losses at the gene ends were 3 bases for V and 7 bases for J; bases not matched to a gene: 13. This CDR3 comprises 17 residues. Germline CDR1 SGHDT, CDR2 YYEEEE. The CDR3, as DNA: TGTGCCAGCAGCTCGGGAAACAGGGGAATAAAAAATTCACCCCTCCACTTT. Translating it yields CASSSGNRGIKNSPLHF. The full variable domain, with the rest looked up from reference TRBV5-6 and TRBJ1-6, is DAGVTQSPTHLIKTRGQQVTLRCSPKSGHDTVSWYQQALGQGPQFIFQYYEEEERQRGNFPDRFSGHQFPNYSSELNVNALLLGDSALYLCASSSGNRGIKNSPLHFGNGTRLTVT.

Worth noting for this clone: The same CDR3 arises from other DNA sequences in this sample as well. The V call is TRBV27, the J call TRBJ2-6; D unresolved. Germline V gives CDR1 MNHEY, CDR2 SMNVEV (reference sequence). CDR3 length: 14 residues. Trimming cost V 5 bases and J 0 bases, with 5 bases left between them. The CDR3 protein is CASSHSSGANVLTF. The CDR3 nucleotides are TGTGCCAGCAGTCATTCCTCTGGGGCCAACGTCCTGACTTTC. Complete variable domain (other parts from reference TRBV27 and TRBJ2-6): EAQVTQNPRYLITVTGKKLTVTCSQNMNHEYMSWYRQDPGLGLRQIYYSMNVEVTDKGDVPEGYKVSRKEKRNFPLILESPSPNQTSLYFCASSHSSGANVLTFGAGSRLTVL.

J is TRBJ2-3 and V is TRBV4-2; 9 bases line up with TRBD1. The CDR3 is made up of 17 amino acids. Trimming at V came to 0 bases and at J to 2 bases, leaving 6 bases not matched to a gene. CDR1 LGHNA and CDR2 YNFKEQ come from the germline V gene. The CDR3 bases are TGTGCCAGCAGCCAAGATCGACAGGGGGACCACACAGATACGCAGTATTTT. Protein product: CASSQDRQGDHTDTQYF.

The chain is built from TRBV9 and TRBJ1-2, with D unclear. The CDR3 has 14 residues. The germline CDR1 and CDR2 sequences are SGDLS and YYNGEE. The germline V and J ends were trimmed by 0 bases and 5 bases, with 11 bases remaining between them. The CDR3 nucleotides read TGTGCCAGCAGCGTAGCGAGGGTCGGATATGGCTACACCTTC. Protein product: CASSVARVGYGYTF.

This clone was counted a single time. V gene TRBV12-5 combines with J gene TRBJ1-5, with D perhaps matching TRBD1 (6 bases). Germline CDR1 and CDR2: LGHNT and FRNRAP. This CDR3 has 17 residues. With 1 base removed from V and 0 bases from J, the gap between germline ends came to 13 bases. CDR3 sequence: CASGLAGTMYSNQPQHF. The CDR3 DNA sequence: TGTGCTAGTGGTTTGGCCGGGACAATGTATAGCAATCAGCCCCAGCATTTT.

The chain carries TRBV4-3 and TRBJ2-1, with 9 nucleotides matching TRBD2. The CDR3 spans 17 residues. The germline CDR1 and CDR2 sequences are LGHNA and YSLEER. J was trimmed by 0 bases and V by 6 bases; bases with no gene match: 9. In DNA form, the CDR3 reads TGCGCCAGCAGTGCCAGCGGGGGGCCCAGCTCCTACAATGAGCAGTTCTTC. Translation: CASSASGGPSSYNEQFF.

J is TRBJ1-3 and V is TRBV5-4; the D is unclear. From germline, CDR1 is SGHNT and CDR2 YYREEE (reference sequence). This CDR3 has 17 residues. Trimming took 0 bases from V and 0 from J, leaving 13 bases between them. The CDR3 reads CASSLDPGRASGNTIYF. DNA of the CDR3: TGTGCCAGCAGCTTGGATCCGGGAAGGGCCTCTGGAAACACCATATATTTT.

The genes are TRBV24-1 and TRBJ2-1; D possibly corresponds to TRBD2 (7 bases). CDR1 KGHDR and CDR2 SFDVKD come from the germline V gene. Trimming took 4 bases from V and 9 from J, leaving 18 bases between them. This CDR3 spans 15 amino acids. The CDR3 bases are TGTGCCACCAGTGAAAAGGGGGGGCCGGAGTTTGAGCAGTTCTTC. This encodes CATSEKGGPEFEQFF.

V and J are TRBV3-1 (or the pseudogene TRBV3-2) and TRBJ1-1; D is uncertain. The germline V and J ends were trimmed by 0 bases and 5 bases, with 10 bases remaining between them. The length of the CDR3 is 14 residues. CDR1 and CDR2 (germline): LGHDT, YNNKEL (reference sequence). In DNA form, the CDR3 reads TGTGCCAGCAGCCAAGAGAGGGTAATGACTGAAGCTTTCTTT. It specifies CASSQERVMTEAFF.

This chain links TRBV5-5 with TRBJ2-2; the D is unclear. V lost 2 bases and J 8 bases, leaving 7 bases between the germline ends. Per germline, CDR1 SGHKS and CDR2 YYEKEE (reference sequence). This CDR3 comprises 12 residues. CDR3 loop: CASSFSAGELFF. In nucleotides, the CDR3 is TGTGCCAGCAGCTTCAGCGCGGGGGAGCTGTTTTTT.

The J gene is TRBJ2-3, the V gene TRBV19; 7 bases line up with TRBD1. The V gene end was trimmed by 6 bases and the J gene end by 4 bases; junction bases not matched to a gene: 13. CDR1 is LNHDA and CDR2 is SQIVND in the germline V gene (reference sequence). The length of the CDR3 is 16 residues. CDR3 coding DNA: TGTGCCAGTAGGCCCGGGACAGTCGAACCGGCAGATACGCAGTATTTT. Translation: CASRPGTVEPADTQYF.

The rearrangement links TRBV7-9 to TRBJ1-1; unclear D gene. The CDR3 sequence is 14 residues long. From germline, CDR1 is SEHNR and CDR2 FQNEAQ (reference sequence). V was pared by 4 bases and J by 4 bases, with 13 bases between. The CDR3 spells CASSSTAGFTEAFF. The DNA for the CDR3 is TGTGCCAGCAGCTCGACCGCAGGTTTCACTGAAGCTTTCTTT.

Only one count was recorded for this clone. CDR3 sequence reads: CASSPALGTATTGELFF. DNA for the CDR3: TGTGCCAGCAGCCCAGCCCTTGGGACAGCAACCACCGGGGAGCTGTTTTTT. The chain links TRBV11-3 to TRBJ2-2; TRBD1 matches at 7 bases. The CDR3 consists of 17 residues. V lost 5 bases, J lost 4 bases, and 13 bases stayed unmatched. Germline V gene sequence: CDR1 SGHNT, CDR2 YENEEA. Based on the CDR3 plus reference TRBV11-3 and TRBJ2-2, the full variable domain is EAGVVQSPRYKIIEKKQPVAFWCNPISGHNTLYWYLQNLGQGPELLIRYENEEAVDDSQLPKDRFSAERLKGVDSTLKIQPAELGDSAVYLCASSPALGTATTGELFFGEGSRLTVL.

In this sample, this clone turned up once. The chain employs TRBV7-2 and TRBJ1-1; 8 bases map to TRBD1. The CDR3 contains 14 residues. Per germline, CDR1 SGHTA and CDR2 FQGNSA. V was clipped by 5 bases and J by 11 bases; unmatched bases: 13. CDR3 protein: CASSLRGTGQEAFF. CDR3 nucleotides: TGTGCCAGCAGCCTAAGAGGGACAGGCCAAGAGGCTTTCTTT.

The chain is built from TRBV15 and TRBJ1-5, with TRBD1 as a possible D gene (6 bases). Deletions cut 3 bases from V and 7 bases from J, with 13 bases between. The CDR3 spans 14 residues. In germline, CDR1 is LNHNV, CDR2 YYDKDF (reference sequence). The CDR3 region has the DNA TGTGCCACCAGCAGGGCTCGGGGGGGCCAGCCCCAGCATTTT. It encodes CATSRARGGQPQHF. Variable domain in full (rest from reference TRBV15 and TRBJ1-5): DAMVIQNPRYQVTQFGKPVTLSCSQTLNHNVMYWYQQKSSQAPKLLFHYYDKDFNNEADTPDNFQSRRPNTSFCFLDIRSPGLGDTAMYLCATSRARGGQPQHFGDGTRLSIL.

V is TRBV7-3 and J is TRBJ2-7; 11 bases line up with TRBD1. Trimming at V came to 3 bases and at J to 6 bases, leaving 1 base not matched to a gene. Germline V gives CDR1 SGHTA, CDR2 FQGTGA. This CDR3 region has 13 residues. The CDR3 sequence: CASSLGTGGEQYF. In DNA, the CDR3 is TGTGCCAGCAGCTTGGGGACAGGGGGCGAGCAGTACTTC.

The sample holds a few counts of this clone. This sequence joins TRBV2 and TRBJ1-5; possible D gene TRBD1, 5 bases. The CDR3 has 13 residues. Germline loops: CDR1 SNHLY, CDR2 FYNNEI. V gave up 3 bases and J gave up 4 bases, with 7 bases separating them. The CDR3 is CASSDQGNQPQHF. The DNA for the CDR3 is TGTGCCAGCAGTGATCAGGGTAATCAGCCCCAGCATTTT.

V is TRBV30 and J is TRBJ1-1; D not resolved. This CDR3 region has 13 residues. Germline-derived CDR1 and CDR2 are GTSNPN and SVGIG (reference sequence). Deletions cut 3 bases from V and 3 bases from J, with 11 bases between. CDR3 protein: CAWRGGLDTEAFF. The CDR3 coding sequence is TGTGCCTGGAGGGGAGGTCTGGACACTGAAGCTTTCTTT.